The entry that follows covers one T cell receptor beta chain sequence. Its matching antigen is unknown. This entry belongs to a study of cytomegalovirus exposure and HLA in healthy donors. Study observations and caveats: More clonal expansion characterized HLA-associated TCR beta chains than equally common others in a later analysis. Later analysis suggested links between common viral pathogens and several top significant clusters.

In the PCR, 60 Vbeta and 13 Jbeta primers were used. Sequenced by immunoSEQ multiplex PCR; TCRdb stores in-frame clones only, minus some. The sample has 96,000 or so clones, 65% to 80% seen once. Sequenced material: PBMCs. This clonotype was obtained from a female donor in good health and CMV-seropositive.

This CDR3 is CASSRDSSGNTIYF. The CDR3, as DNA: TGTGCCAGCAGCCGGGACAGCTCTGGAAACACCATATATTTT. The V and J genes are TRBV7-2 and TRBJ1-3; 7 nucleotides match TRBD1. CDR1 is SGHTA and CDR2 is FQGNSA in the germline V gene. The CDR3 loop spans 14 amino acids. The V gene end was trimmed by 5 bases and the J gene end by 0 bases; junction bases not matched to a gene: 1.